A single sample gave rise to the 6 T cell receptor beta chains below, sequenced in a study of T cell repertoires in cytomegalovirus infection (dated by TCRdb to the late 2010s). The data were produced on an Illumina HiSeq 1500. In-frame beta chains were kept once TCRdb had trimmed the public reads at Q25 with fastp and called clones with MiXCR. For every CDR3 protein sequence, its rows merge into one entry that carries the most common genes and DNA. Recorded for this sample are a few hundred thousand distinct CDR3 sequences; 33% of them occurred a single time. Of the sample, under 20% falls within the top ten clones. The treatment or condition label, read with the paper, signifies: in vitro stimulation with specific CMV peptide epitopes to enrich CMV-specific T cells. No antigen is known for these receptors. The sequencing here drew on cultured PBMCs, taken from culture after CMV antigen stimulation. The receptors here all came from a human donor in good health (CMV status not recorded). Some clones in this sample may be carry-over from other donors' samples.

This clonotype was detected only a few times. This chain uses TRBV7-9 with TRBJ1-6; D is ambiguous. The ends were cut back, 5 bases at V and 10 bases at J, with 6 bases in the middle. The CDR3 spans 11 residues. The germline CDR1 and CDR2 sequences are SEHNR and FQNEAQ (reference sequence). The CDR3 DNA reads as TGTGCCAGCAGCCCTCTGTCACCCCTCCACTTT. This codes for CASSPLSPLHF.

In its sample, this clonotype was seen a few times. This rearrangement joins TRBV29-1 to TRBJ2-1, with 11 bases matching TRBD2. This CDR3 has 13 residues. From germline, CDR1 is SQVTM and CDR2 ANQGSEA. The V gene end was trimmed by 4 bases and the J gene end by 6 bases; junction bases not matched to a gene: 2. The CDR3 loop is CSVGLAGGNEQFF. CDR3 DNA: TGCAGCGTTGGTCTAGCGGGAGGCAATGAGCAGTTCTTC.

V is TRBV25-1 and J is TRBJ1-4; D is perhaps TRBD1 (6 bases). Per germline, CDR1 MGHDK and CDR2 SYGVNS. The V gene lost 4 bases and the J gene lost 7 bases, with 10 bases spanning the gap. The CDR3 spans 13 residues. In DNA form, the CDR3 reads TGTGCCAGCAGTGTTACAGGGACTGAAAAACTGTTTTTT. Translation: CASSVTGTEKLFF.

In its sample, this clonotype was seen a few times. Here the CDR3 DNA reads TGTGCCAGCAGCGGAAGGGTCGAGGGACAGGGAATTCCAGCTTTCTTT. Encoded protein: CASSGRVEGQGIPAFF. The gene calls are TRBV7-2 and TRBJ1-1, with 9 nucleotides matching TRBD1. Germline V CDR1 and CDR2: SGHTA, FQGNSA. The CDR3 has 16 amino acids. J lost 10 bases, V lost 5 bases, and 17 bases had no gene match.

The genes are TRBV20-1 and TRBJ2-1; D remains ambiguous. CDR3 length equals 14 residues. Per the germline V gene, CDR1 is DFQATT and CDR2 is SNEGSKA (reference sequence). V dropped 3 bases and J dropped 6 bases, with 15 bases sitting between them. As DNA, the CDR3 is TGCAGTGCTAGCACGGGCCAAGGGTCCAATGAGCAGTTCTTC. This codes for CSASTGQGSNEQFF.

The rearrangement links TRBV15 to TRBJ2-5; D is perhaps TRBD1 (7 bases). Germline lookup yields CDR1 LNHNV and CDR2 YYDKDF (reference sequence). With 5 bases removed from V and 1 base from J, the gap between germline ends came to 11 bases. The CDR3 runs to 14 residues. The CDR3 nucleotides are TGTGCCACCAGCTCGCGGGACAGCCAAGAGACCCAGTACTTC. It translates to CATSSRDSQETQYF.